The clone carrying this T cell receptor (beta chain) has more than one count but fewer than ten. This sample was taken from a study of human T cells and chemical hapten exposure. Regarding time point: pre-sensitization, week 0. Treatment defined: therapeutic diphenylcyclopropenone sensitization with weekly scalp DPC. The CDR3 has 13 residues. The V end was cut by 4 bases, the J end by 0 bases, with 10 bases between. Germline CDR1 reads SQVTM; CDR2 reads ANQGSEA. TCRdb redid the calling of the RACE reads with MiXCR, one entry per CDR3 protein. The table shows about 380,000 distinct CDR3 sequences, with about 5.1% occurring only once.

The J gene is TRBJ2-7, the V gene TRBV29-1; D is unclear. This receptor was obtained from a woman aged 45 to 65 with alopecia areata. Some clones in this sample may be carry-over from other donors' samples. The source was whole blood, collected in connection with sensitization to the hapten diphenylcyclopropenone (DPC). The CDR3 loop reads CSVVALTSYEQYF. CDR3 nucleotides: TGCAGCGTTGTTGCGCTGACCTCCTACGAGCAGTACTTC.